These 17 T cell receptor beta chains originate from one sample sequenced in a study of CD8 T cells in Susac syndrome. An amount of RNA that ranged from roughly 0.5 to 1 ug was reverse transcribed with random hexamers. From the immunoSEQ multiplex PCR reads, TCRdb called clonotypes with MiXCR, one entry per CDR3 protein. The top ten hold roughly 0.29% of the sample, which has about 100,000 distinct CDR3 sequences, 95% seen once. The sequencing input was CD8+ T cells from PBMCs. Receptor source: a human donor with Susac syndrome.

The CDR3 protein is CASCPGSPETQYF. The CDR3 nucleotides are TGTGCCAGCTGTCCGGGCTCCCCAGAGACCCAGTACTTC. The chain employs TRBV28 and TRBJ2-5, with D unclear. Trimming pared 8 bases from V and 4 bases from J, leaving 14 bases between. There are 13 residues in the CDR3. Germline CDR1 is MDHEN and CDR2 is SYDVKM.

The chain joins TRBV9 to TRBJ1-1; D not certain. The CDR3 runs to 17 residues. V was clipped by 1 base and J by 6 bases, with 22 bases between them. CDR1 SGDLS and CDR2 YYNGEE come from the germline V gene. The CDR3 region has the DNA TGTGCCAGCAGCGTAATTATTCCCGGTGAGGATGGGTCTGAAGCTTTCTTT. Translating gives CASSVIIPGEDGSEAFF.

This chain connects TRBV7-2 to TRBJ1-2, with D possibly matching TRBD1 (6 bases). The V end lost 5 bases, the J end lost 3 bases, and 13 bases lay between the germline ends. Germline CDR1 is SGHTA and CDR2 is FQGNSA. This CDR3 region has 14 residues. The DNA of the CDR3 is TGTGCCAGCAGCCCCGGGGGGGCTGACTATGGCTACACCTTC. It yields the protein CASSPGGADYGYTF.

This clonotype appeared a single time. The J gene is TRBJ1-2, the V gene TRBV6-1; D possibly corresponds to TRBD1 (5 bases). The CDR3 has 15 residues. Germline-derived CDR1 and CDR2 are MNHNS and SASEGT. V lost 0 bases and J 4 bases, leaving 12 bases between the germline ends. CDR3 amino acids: CASSEALGQFYGYTF. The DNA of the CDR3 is TGTGCCAGCAGTGAAGCGTTGGGGCAGTTCTATGGCTACACCTTC.

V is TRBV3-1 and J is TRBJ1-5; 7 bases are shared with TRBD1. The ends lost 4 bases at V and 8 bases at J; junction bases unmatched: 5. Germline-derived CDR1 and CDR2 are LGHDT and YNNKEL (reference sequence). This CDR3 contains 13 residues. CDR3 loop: CASSPGGSEPQHF. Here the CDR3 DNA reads TGTGCCAGCAGCCCAGGGGGAAGTGAGCCCCAGCATTTT.

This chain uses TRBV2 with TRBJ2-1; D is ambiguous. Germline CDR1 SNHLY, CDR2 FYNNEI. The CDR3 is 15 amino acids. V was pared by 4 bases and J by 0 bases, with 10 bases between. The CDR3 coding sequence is TGTGCCAGCAGTGCATGGGAAACCTCCTACAATGAGCAGTTCTTC. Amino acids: CASSAWETSYNEQFF.

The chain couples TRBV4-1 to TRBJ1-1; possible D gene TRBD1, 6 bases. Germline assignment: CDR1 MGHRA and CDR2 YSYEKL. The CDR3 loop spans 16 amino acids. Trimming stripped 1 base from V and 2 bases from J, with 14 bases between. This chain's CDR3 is CASSQGQATSNTEAFF. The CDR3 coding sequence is TGCGCCAGCAGCCAAGGACAGGCCACGTCCAACACTGAAGCTTTCTTT.

CDR3 sequence (DNA): TGTGCCAGCTCACCCGAGGGGTCAGGTAATTCACCCCTCCACTTT. Its translation is CASSPEGSGNSPLHF. The rearrangement uses TRBV18 and TRBJ1-6; tentative D call: TRBD1 (5 bases). The V end was cut by 3 bases, the J end by 6 bases, with 12 bases between. The germline V gene encodes CDR1 KGHSH and CDR2 LQKENI. This CDR3 contains 15 residues.

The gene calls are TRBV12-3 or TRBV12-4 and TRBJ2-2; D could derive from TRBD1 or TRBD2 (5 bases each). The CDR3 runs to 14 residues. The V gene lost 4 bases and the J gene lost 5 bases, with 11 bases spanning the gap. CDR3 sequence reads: CASSSGTATGELFF. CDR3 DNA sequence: TGTGCCAGCAGTTCCGGGACGGCGACCGGGGAGCTGTTTTTT.

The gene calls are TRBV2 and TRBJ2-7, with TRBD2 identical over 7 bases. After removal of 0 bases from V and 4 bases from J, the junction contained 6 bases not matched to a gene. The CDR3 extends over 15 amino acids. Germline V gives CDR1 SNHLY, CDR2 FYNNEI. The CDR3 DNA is TGTGCCAGCAGTGAAGCAGGGGACTACCTATACGAGCAGTACTTC. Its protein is CASSEAGDYLYEQYF. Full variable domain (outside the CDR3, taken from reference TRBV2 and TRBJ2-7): EPEVTQTPSHQVTQMGQEVILRCVPISNHLYFYWYRQILGQKVEFLVSFYNNEISEKSEIFDDQFSVERPDGSNFTLKIRSTKLEDSAMYFCASSEAGDYLYEQYFGPGTRLTVT.

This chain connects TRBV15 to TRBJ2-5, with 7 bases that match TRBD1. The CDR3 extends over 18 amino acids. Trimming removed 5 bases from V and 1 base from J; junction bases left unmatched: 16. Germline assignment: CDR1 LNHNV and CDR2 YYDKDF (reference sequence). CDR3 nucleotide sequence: TGTGCCACCAGCTCCCCTCTAGGTGGGACAGACACCCAAGAGACCCAGTACTTC. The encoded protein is CATSSPLGGTDTQETQYF.

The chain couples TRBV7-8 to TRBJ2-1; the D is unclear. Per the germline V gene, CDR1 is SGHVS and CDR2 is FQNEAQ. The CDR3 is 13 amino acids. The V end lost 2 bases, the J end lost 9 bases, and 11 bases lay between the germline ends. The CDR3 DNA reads TGTGCCAGCAGCTTAACCCGAATTCCTGAGCAGTTCTTC. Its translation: CASSLTRIPEQFF.

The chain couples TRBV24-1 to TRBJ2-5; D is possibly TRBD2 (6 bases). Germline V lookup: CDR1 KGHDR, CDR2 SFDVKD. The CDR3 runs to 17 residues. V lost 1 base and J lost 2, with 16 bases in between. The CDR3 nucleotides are TGTGCCACCAGTGATTTTAAGGACGGGGGAATTCAAGAGACCCAGTACTTC. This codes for CATSDFKDGGIQETQYF.

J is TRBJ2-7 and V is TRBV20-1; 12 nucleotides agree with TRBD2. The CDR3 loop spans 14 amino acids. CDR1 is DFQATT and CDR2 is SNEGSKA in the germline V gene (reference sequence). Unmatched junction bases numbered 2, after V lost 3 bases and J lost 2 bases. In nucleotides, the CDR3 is TGCAGTGCTAGGTCTAGCGGGGGGGCCTACGAGCAGTACTTC. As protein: CSARSSGGAYEQYF.

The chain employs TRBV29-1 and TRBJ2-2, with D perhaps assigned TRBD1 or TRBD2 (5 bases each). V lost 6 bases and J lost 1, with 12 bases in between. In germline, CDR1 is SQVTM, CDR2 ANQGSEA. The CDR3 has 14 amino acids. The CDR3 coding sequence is TGCAGCGTGAAACTAGGACAGAACACCGGGGAGCTGTTTTTT. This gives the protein CSVKLGQNTGELFF.

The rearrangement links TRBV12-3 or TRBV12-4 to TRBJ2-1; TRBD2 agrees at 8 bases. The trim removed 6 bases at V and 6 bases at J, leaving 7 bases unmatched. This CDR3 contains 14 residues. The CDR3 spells CASRTAGASNEQFF. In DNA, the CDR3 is TGTGCCAGCAGAACAGCGGGGGCCTCCAATGAGCAGTTCTTC.

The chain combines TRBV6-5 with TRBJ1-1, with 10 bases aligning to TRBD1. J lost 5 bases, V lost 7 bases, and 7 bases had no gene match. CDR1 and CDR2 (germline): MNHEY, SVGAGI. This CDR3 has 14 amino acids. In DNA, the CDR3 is TGTGCCAGCACCTCCGGGACAGGGGCGACTGAAGCTTTCTTT. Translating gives CASTSGTGATEAFF.